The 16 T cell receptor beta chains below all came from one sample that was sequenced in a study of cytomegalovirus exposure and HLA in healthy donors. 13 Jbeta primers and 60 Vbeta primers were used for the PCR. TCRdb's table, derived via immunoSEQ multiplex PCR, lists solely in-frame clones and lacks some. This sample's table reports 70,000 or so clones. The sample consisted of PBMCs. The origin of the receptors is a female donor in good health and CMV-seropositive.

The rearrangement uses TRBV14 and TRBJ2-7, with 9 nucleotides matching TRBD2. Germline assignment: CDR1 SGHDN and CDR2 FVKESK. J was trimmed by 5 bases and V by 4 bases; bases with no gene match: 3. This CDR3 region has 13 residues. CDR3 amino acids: CASSLAGVNEQYF. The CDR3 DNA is TGTGCCAGCAGCCTAGCGGGGGTCAACGAGCAGTACTTC. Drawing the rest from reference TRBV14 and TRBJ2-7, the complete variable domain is EAGVTQFPSHSVIEKGQTVTLRCDPISGHDNLYWYRRVMGKEIKFLLHFVKESKQDESGMPNNRFLAERTGGTYSTLKVQPAELEDSGVYFCASSLAGVNEQYFGPGTRLTVT.

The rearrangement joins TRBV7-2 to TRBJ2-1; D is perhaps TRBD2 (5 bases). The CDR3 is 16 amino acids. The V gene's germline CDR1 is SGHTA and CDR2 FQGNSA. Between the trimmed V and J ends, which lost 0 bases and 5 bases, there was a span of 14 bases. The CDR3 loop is CASSLAWERIDNEQFF. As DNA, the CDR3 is TGTGCCAGCAGCTTAGCCTGGGAGCGAATCGACAATGAGCAGTTCTTC.

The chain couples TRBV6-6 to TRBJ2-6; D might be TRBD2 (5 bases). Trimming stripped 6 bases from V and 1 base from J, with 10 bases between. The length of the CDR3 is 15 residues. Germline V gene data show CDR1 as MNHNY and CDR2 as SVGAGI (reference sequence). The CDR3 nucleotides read TGTGCCAGCAGAAGCCGGGGATCTGGGGCCAACGTCCTGACTTTC. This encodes CASRSRGSGANVLTF.

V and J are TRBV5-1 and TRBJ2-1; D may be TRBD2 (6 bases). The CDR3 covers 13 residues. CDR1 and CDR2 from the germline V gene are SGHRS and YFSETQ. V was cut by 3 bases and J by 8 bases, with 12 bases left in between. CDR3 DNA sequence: TGCGCCAGCAGCTCACTAGCTGTTCATGAGCAGTTCTTC. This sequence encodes CASSSLAVHEQFF.

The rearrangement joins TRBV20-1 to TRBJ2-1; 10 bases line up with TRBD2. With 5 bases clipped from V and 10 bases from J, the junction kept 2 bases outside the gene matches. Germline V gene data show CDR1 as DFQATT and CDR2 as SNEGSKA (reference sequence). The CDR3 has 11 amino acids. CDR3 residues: CSAPTSGEQFF. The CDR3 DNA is TGCAGTGCTCCGACTAGCGGGGAGCAGTTCTTC.

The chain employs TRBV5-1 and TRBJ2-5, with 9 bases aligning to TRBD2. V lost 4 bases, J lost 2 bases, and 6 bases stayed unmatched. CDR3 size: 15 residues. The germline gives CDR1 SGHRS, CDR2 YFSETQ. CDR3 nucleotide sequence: TGCGCCAGCAGCCCGGTGACTAGCGGACAAGAGACCCAGTACTTC. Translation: CASSPVTSGQETQYF.

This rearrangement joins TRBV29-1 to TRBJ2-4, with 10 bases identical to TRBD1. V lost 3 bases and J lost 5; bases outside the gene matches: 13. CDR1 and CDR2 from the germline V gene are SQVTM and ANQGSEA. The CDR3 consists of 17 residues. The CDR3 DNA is TGCAGCGTTGAGGCGCGGGACAGGGGAAGGTCGGAAAACATTCAGTACTTC. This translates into CSVEARDRGRSENIQYF.

CDR3 sequence reads: CASSGGGPDTQYF. The CDR3 DNA follows: TGTGCCAGCAGCGGGGGGGGCCCAGATACGCAGTATTTT. The rearrangement uses TRBV9 and TRBJ2-3; D possibly corresponds to TRBD2 (7 bases). Germline assignment: CDR1 SGDLS and CDR2 YYNGEE. V gave up 3 bases and J gave up 4 bases, with 9 bases separating them. The CDR3 loop spans 13 amino acids.

CDR3 in DNA: TGTGCCAGCTCACCACAGGTCACAGGGAACACTGAAGCTTTCTTT. The encoded protein is CASSPQVTGNTEAFF. V usage is TRBV18 and J usage is TRBJ1-1; a possible D gene is TRBD1 (5 bases). Germline CDR1 reads KGHSH; CDR2 reads LQKENI. The CDR3 contains 15 residues. V lost 1 base and J 1 base, leaving 10 bases between the germline ends.

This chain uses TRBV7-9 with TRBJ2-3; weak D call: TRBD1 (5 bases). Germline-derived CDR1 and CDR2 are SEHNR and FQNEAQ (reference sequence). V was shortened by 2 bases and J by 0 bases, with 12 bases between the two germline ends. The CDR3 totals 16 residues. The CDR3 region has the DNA TGTGCCAGCAGCTTACTAGGGGTCTCTAGCACAGATACGCAGTATTTT. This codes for CASSLLGVSSTDTQYF.

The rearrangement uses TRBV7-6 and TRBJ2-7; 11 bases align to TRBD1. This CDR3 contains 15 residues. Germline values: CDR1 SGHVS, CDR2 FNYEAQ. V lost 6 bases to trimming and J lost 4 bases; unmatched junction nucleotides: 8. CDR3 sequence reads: CASSLDRGPRYEQYF. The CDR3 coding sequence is TGTGCCAGCAGTTTGGACAGGGGGCCCCGGTACGAGCAGTACTTC.

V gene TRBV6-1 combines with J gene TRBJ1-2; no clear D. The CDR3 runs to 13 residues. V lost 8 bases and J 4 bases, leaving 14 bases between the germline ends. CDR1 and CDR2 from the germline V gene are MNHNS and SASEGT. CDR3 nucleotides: TGTGCCAGCCGGGGTGACGGTCTCTATGGCTACACCTTC. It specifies CASRGDGLYGYTF.

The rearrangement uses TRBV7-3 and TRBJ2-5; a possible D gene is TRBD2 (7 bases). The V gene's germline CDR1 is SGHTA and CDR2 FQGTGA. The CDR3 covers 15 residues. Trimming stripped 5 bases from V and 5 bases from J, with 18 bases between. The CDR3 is CASSQPPRGGETQYF. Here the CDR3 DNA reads TGTGCCAGCAGCCAACCCCCGAGGGGGGGGGAGACCCAGTACTTC.

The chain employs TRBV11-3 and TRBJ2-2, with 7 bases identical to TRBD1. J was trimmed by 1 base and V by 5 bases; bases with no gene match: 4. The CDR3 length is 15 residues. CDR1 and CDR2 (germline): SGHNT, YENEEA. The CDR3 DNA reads TGTGCCAGCAGCCTCCGGACAGGGAACACCGGGGAGCTGTTTTTT. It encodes CASSLRTGNTGELFF. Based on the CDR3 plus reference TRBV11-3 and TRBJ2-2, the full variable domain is EAGVVQSPRYKIIEKKQPVAFWCNPISGHNTLYWYLQNLGQGPELLIRYENEEAVDDSQLPKDRFSAERLKGVDSTLKIQPAELGDSAVYLCASSLRTGNTGELFFGEGSRLTVL.

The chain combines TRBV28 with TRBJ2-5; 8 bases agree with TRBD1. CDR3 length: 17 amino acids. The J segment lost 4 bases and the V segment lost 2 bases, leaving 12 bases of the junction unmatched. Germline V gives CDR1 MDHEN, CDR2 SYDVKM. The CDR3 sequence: CASSLLSGGPVAETQYF. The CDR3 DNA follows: TGTGCCAGCAGTTTACTATCAGGGGGCCCTGTAGCAGAGACCCAGTACTTC. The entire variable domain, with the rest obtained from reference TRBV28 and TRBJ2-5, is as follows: DVKVTQSSRYLVKRTGEKVFLECVQDMDHENMFWYRQDPGLGLRLIYFSYDVKMKEKGDIPEGYSVSREKKERFSLILESASTNQTSMYLCASSLLSGGPVAETQYFGPGTRLLVL.

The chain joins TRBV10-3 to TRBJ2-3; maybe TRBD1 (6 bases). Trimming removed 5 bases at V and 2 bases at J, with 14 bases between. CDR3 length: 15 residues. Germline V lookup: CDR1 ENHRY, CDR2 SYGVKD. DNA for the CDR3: TGTGCCATCAGTACCGGGACATTAGACACAGATACGCAGTATTTT. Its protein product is CAISTGTLDTDTQYF.